Shown below are 23 T cell receptor beta chains from a single sample sequenced in a study of beta chain features in type 1 diabetes (dated by TCRdb to the late 2010s). Libraries were prepared through the immunoSEQ multiplex PCR assay. All of the isolated RNA was reverse transcribed with the High Capacity cDNA Reverse Transcription Kit, so expressed TCRB transcripts were sequenced. TCRdb re-hosts the immuneACCESS table, in-frame sequences only. Its copies lack some clones; in the studies checked, an unresolved V gene accounts for under half of them, and the cause for the rest is not known. Recorded for this sample are 620,000 or so clones; roughly a sixth of them occurred a single time. The ten largest clonotypes hold about 0.086% of the sample. Sequencing was performed on naive CD4+ T cells from blood. According to the study, the label for this sample's cell subset or site signals: true naive CD4+ T cells. The receptors stem from a man aged 18 to 30 in good health.

This chain links TRBV4-1 with TRBJ2-3, with TRBD2 matching 11 bases. Germline V gene lookup returns CDR1 MGHRA and CDR2 YSYEKL. The CDR3 consists of 15 residues. V dropped 3 bases and J dropped 9; count of bases not matched to a gene: 8. The CDR3 here is CASSHPTSGTATQYF. As DNA, the CDR3 is TGCGCCAGCAGCCACCCGACTAGCGGGACGGCCACGCAGTATTTT.

This clone was detected a few times. This chain joins TRBV7-6 and TRBJ2-7; tentative D call: TRBD2 (6 bases). Germline assignment: CDR1 SGHVS and CDR2 FNYEAQ. The length of the CDR3 is 12 residues. V lost 5 bases, J lost 9 bases, and 14 bases lay in between. The CDR3 nucleotides are TGTGCCAGCAGCCCCCGTGGAGGGGTGCAGTACTTC. It specifies CASSPRGGVQYF.

Only a few counts were recorded for this clone. The rearrangement uses TRBV7-3 and TRBJ2-1; 14 bases match TRBD2. The germline gives CDR1 SGHTA, CDR2 FQGTGA. Trimming cost V 4 bases and J 9 bases; bases outside gene matches: 5. The CDR3 contains 15 residues. CDR3 coding DNA: TGTGCCAGCAGCTCGAACGGACTAGCGGGAGGTGAGCAGTTCTTC. Protein sequence: CASSSNGLAGGEQFF. Variable domain in full (rest from reference TRBV7-3 and TRBJ2-1): GAGVSQTPSNKVTEKGKYVELRCDPISGHTALYWYRQSLGQGPEFLIYFQGTGAADDSGLPNDRFFAVRPEGSVSTLKIQRTERGDSAVYLCASSSNGLAGGEQFFGPGTRLTVL.

This clone occurred a few times. The chain combines TRBV6-5 with TRBJ2-7, with D hard to call. V was clipped by 4 bases and J by 2 bases, with 9 bases between them. This CDR3 comprises 13 residues. Per the germline V gene, CDR1 is MNHEY and CDR2 is SVGAGI. In DNA form, the CDR3 reads TGTGCCAGCAGTTCCCGGCAGCCCTACGAGCAGTACTTC. It codes for CASSSRQPYEQYF.

This rearrangement joins TRBV7-6 to TRBJ2-3; D not resolved. The ends were cut back, 2 bases at V and 1 base at J, with 19 bases in the middle. CDR1 and CDR2 (germline): SGHVS, FNYEAQ. CDR3 length: 18 amino acids. CDR3 sequence reads: CASSLSPPAALGTDTQYF. For the CDR3, the DNA is TGTGCCAGCAGCTTATCCCCCCCAGCCGCCCTTGGCACAGATACGCAGTATTTT.

A few counts support this clone. This chain joins TRBV5-1 and TRBJ1-1; TRBD1 might be the D (6 bases). Germline-derived CDR1 and CDR2 are SGHRS and YFSETQ. V was pared by 4 bases and J by 0 bases, with 10 bases between. This CDR3 contains 14 residues. The CDR3 region is CASSAQGVNTEAFF. The CDR3 DNA reads TGCGCCAGCAGCGCACAGGGTGTGAACACTGAAGCTTTCTTT. Combining the CDR3 with reference TRBV5-1 and TRBJ1-1 gives the whole variable domain KAGVTQTPRYLIKTRGQQVTLSCSPISGHRSVSWYQQTPGQGLQFLFEYFSETQRNKGNFPGRFSGRQFSNSRSEMNVSTLELGDSALYLCASSAQGVNTEAFFGQGTRLTVV.

The genes are TRBV7-9 and TRBJ2-3; no clear D gene. The CDR3 loop spans 15 amino acids. Deletions cut 2 bases from V and 0 bases from J, with 9 bases between. Germline loops: CDR1 SEHNR, CDR2 FQNEAQ (reference sequence). The CDR3 loop is CASSLRMTSTDTQYF. For the CDR3, the DNA is TGTGCCAGCAGCTTAAGGATGACTAGCACAGATACGCAGTATTTT.

This clone was detected only a few times. The CDR3, as DNA: TGTGCCAGCAGCTTACGCCGGACCACGGATCAGCCCCAGCATTTT. Protein: CASSLRRTTDQPQHF. The rearrangement links TRBV7-8 to TRBJ1-5; D not resolved. V lost 2 bases, J lost 5 bases, and 13 bases lay in between. Germline V gene sequence: CDR1 SGHVS, CDR2 FQNEAQ. The CDR3 is 15 residues long.

CDR3 protein: CASSPGGAYQPQHF. The CDR3 nucleotides read TGTGCCAGCAGCCCAGGGGGCGCTTATCAGCCCCAGCATTTT. The J gene is TRBJ1-5, the V gene TRBV2; 8 positions agree with TRBD1. The CDR3 loop spans 14 amino acids. Germline CDR1 is SNHLY and CDR2 is FYNNEI. The trim removed 6 bases at V and 5 bases at J, leaving 6 bases unmatched.

The V call is TRBV29-1, the J call TRBJ1-3; 9 bases line up with TRBD1. Germline CDR1 SQVTM, CDR2 ANQGSEA. The CDR3 has 16 residues. With V trimmed by 5 bases and J by 3 bases, 11 bases remained unmatched. The CDR3 nucleotides read TGCAGCGTTAGATCGGACAGGGGTAAAGGTGGAAACACCATATATTTT. It codes for CSVRSDRGKGGNTIYF.

The chain is built from TRBV7-2 and TRBJ1-1; tentatively, D is TRBD1 (5 bases). CDR3 length equals 15 residues. V lost 5 bases and J lost 11, with 24 bases in between. Germline V lookup: CDR1 SGHTA, CDR2 FQGNSA. The CDR3: CASSPDPGRMFAAFF. In nucleotides, the CDR3 is TGTGCCAGCAGCCCAGACCCGGGACGCATGTTTGCGGCTTTCTTT.

The gene calls are TRBV19 and TRBJ2-4; D ambiguous. V gave up 4 bases and J gave up 0 bases, with 4 bases separating them. This CDR3 is built from 13 residues. Germline CDR1 is LNHDA and CDR2 is SQIVND (reference sequence). This chain's CDR3 is CASSRVAKNIQYF. Written as DNA, the CDR3 is TGTGCCAGTAGTAGAGTAGCCAAAAACATTCAGTACTTC.

The chain is built from TRBV4-3 and TRBJ2-7; unclear D gene. V lost 1 base and J 9 bases, leaving 10 bases between the germline ends. Germline CDR1 LGHNA, CDR2 YSLEER. The CDR3 is made up of 12 amino acids. In nucleotides, the CDR3 is TGCGCCAGCAGCCAAGGTTCCTCTGGGCAGTACTTC. Amino acid sequence: CASSQGSSGQYF.

The rearrangement links TRBV5-6 to TRBJ2-7, with 7 bases aligning to TRBD1. CDR1 and CDR2 from the germline V gene are SGHDT and YYEEEE. V lost 2 bases, J lost 0 bases, and 8 bases stayed unmatched. This CDR3 is built from 16 residues. CDR3 sequence: CASSLNPGQSSYEQYF. CDR3 nucleotides: TGTGCCAGCAGCTTAAACCCGGGACAGAGCTCCTACGAGCAGTACTTC.

This chain joins TRBV4-2 and TRBJ1-2; TRBD1 aligns across 7 bases. J lost 2 bases, V lost 0 bases, and 9 bases had no gene match. The CDR3 length is 17 residues. Germline V gives CDR1 LGHNA, CDR2 YNFKEQ. The CDR3, as DNA: TGTGCCAGCAGCCAAGATCGGTTGGGCAGGGGGAACTATGGCTACACCTTC. Encoded protein: CASSQDRLGRGNYGYTF.

The chain links TRBV12-2 to TRBJ1-2. TRBV12-2 is a known pseudogene. There are 13 residues in the CDR3. Written as DNA, the CDR3 is TGTGCAAGTCTCCGCGGGCAGGCCTATGGCTACACCTTC. This translates into CASLRGQAYGYTF.

The rearrangement joins TRBV28 to TRBJ2-3, with 7 positions matching TRBD1. CDR3 size: 14 residues. From germline, CDR1 is MDHEN and CDR2 SYDVKM. V shed 6 bases and J 4 bases; nucleotides not matched to a gene: 7. The CDR3 protein is CASRPTGRADTQYF. CDR3 sequence (DNA): TGTGCCAGCAGGCCGACAGGGCGAGCAGATACGCAGTATTTT.

In its sample, this clone was seen a few times. The chain combines TRBV4-3 with TRBJ2-1; 9 nucleotides line up with TRBD2. J lost 6 bases, V lost 0 bases, and 3 bases had no gene match. The CDR3 loop spans 15 amino acids. CDR1 is LGHNA, CDR2 YSLEER, per germline. This chain's CDR3 is CASSQDEREANEQFF. CDR3 coding DNA: TGCGCCAGCAGCCAAGATGAGCGGGAGGCCAATGAGCAGTTCTTC.

J is TRBJ2-2 and V is TRBV25-1; TRBD1 aligns across 7 bases. The CDR3 has 15 residues. V was clipped by 7 bases and J by 5 bases; unmatched bases: 10. From germline, CDR1 is MGHDK and CDR2 SYGVNS. Written as DNA, the CDR3 is TGTGCCAGCACGGTCGGGACAGAGGGGACCGGGGAGCTGTTTTTT. As protein: CASTVGTEGTGELFF.

For this clone: Other DNA sequences in this specimen translate into the identical CDR3. This chain links TRBV30 with TRBJ1-5; no clear D gene. V dropped 0 bases and J dropped 7 bases, with 4 bases sitting between them. Per germline, CDR1 GTSNPN and CDR2 SVGIG (reference sequence). The CDR3 spans 11 residues. The CDR3 DNA is TGTGCCTGGAGTGTAGGACAGCCCCAGCATTTT. Encoded protein: CAWSVGQPQHF.

The chain couples TRBV2 to TRBJ1-5, with D uncertain. Germline V gene data show CDR1 as SNHLY and CDR2 as FYNNEI. V was pared by 5 bases and J by 4 bases, with 9 bases between. The CDR3 has 13 residues. CDR3 in DNA: TGTGCCAGCAGTAAGACGGGGAATCAGCCCCAGCATTTT. It is translated as CASSKTGNQPQHF.

The chain couples TRBV6-5 to TRBJ2-7, with D possibly being TRBD2 (6 bases). Trimming took 5 bases from V and 2 from J, leaving 13 bases between them. The CDR3 is 14 residues long. Germline CDR1 is MNHEY and CDR2 is SVGAGI. CDR3 sequence reads: CASSRTIKTYEQYF. The CDR3 region has the DNA TGTGCCAGCAGTCGGACTATTAAAACCTACGAGCAGTACTTC.

The chain combines TRBV7-2 with TRBJ2-3; TRBD2 agrees at 10 bases. In germline, CDR1 is SGHTA, CDR2 FQGNSA. The CDR3 length is 16 residues. The trim removed 5 bases at V and 3 bases at J, leaving 8 bases unmatched. The CDR3 DNA reads as TGTGCCAGCAGCCCAGAGGCTAGCGGGAGAACAGATACGCAGTATTTT. Translated: CASSPEASGRTDTQYF.